This TCR beta chain was documented in a study of shared clonotypes between healthy human individuals (dated by TCRdb to 2019 to 2021). Regarding the complete study: The cohort comprised two women and a few men aged 18 to 49 years. Per donor, three plates each were used for CD4 naive and CD4 memory, two for CD8 naive, and one for CD8 memory. To estimate repertoire size and how much clonotypes are shared between individuals, the study performed deep sequencing of blood TCR repertoires from a few healthy adults. To increase sequencing depth and limit assay-specific biases, TCR repertoire library preparation and sequencing were carried out by different laboratories using diverse techniques. Each donor's leukapheresis produced roughly between roughly 0.85 and 10 billion PBMCs.

The donors were healthy, HIV-negative adults who had no recently reported acute infections or vaccinations. Every donor was a Caucasian adult residing in Nashville, Tennessee, USA. Magnetic negative selection was used to enrich CD4+ T cells, after which naive cells were positively selected on CD45RA and the negative fraction became the memory subset. Blood was collected by leukapheresis, and PBMCs were isolated by Ficoll-Histopaque density gradient centrifugation and then cryopreserved in liquid nitrogen vapor phase. Purity and quantity of every magnetically sorted T cell population were checked by analytical flow cytometry. Genomic DNA was isolated from each sorted fraction and quantified by UV absorbance on a Nanodrop 2000c. V gives up 0 bases and J gives up 7 bases, and the segment between their germline ends measures 6 bases. The CDR3, from cysteine to phenylalanine, totals 12 residues. The sequence is cut down to CDR3 DNA, 36 bases in frame from base 1. CDR1 and CDR2, looked up from the germline V gene (reference sequence), are SGHAT and FQDESV.

Using the deep immunoSEQ assay, TCR CDR3 regions were amplified from genomic DNA by multiplex PCR. Extracted genomic DNA from each cell subset was distributed evenly across all wells of several immunoSEQ 96-well plates, and each plate was treated as a replicate. Each replicate PCR for sorted subsets received roughly 200 ng genomic DNA, equal to some 32,000 T cell genomes. Purified libraries were measured with a Qubit 3.0 fluorometer, size-checked on a Bioanalyzer 2100, and measured again with the KAPA Library Quantification kit. A separate single-read 150-cycle Illumina NextSeq 550 flow cell was used to sequence each immunoSEQ 96-well plate. Turning to the authors' computational methods: Because the immunoSEQ output included only junctional sequences and no quality scores, the filtering could not be the same as the filtering used for full-length reads. To assign V/J genes and CDR3, sequences were annotated against IMGT germline references using PyIR, a Python wrapper for IgBLAST v1.9. Reads with weak V/J assignments (E-value above 1e-6), missing CDR3, stop codons, out-of-frame junctions, or ambiguous translated residues were removed. A V3J clonotype was defined by an identical inferred V gene, J gene, and CDR3 amino acid sequence. Percentage overlap between repertoires was calculated by dividing the number of shared unique clonotypes by the size of the smaller repertoire. Repertoire richness was assessed with RTK rarefaction, the Chao1 estimator, and Recon v2.1 estimates of unobserved clonotypes. Generation probabilities were computed with OLGA for all TCRbeta clonotypes obtained by the gDNA method from four donors. TCRdb holds this immuneACCESS table with in-frame rearrangements only. Some clones are missing; in checked studies, unresolved V genes explain under half, and the rest has no known cause. V, J and clone size were drawn from that table, and D and trimming were deduced from the DNA. A total of 2,500,000 or so clones appear in this sample, 85% to 95% of them only once. Around 0.14% of the sample is taken by the ten largest.

General study outcomes and caveats: Sharing across a few donors was observed for 4.5% to 6.5% of naive CD4, about 3.2% of naive CD8, 2% to 2.5% of memory CD4, and about 0.38% of memory CD8 clonotypes. Sampling was restricted to blood, and TCR repertoires in tissues likely differ from the TCR repertoires found in blood. Even with the large sequencing depth, rarefaction of the sorted-subset datasets indicated that sequencing was incomplete. Pairwise subsampling indicated that sequencing depth was expected to affect the degree of clonotype sharing among donors. Because the study included a small number of donors, the genetic and exposure-history diversity represented was limited. Clonotypes shared by all four sorted-subset donors showed higher generation probabilities than non-shared clonotypes. Naive subsets generally had larger estimated clonotype richness than memory subsets did.

About this clone itself: There is no known antigen for this receptor. No much larger clonotype is one base removed from it; base qualities were not supplied.

Specimen: naive CD4+ T cells sorted from blood. This specimen's cell subset or site label, per the study, means: CD45RA+ positively selected. Recombination joined TRBV11-1 with TRBJ1-1; D gene: possibly TRBD1, on 5 matching bases. The TCR sequence derives from a man between 18 and 35 years old in good health. Here the CDR3 is given as CASSLAGDEAFF. In nucleotide form, the sequence is TGTGCCAGCAGCTTAGCAGGGGATGAAGCTTTCTTT.